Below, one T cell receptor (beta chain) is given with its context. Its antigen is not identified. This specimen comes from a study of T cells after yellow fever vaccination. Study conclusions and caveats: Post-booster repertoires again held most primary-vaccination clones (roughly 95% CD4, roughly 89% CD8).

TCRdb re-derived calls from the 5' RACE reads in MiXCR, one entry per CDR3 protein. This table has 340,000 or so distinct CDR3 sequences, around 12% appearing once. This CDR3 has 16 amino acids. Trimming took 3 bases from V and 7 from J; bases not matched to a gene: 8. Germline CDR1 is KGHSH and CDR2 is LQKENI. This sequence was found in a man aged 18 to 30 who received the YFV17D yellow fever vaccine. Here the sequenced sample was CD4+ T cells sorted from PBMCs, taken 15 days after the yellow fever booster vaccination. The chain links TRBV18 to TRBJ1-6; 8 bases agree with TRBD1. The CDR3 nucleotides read TGTGCCAGCTCACCGGGCCGGGACAGGAGAAATTCACCCCTCCACTTT. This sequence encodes CASSPGRDRRNSPLHF.